This entry features one TCR beta chain sequence. The data were taken from a study of OX40 agonist ivuxolimab in advanced cancers. The repertoire was sequenced with immunoSEQ multiplex PCR; TCRdb's copy has only in-frame clones and lacks some. The sample carries under 40,000 clones, around 81% recorded once. Any history of autoimmune disease or systemic immunosuppression disqualified patients. The TCR was taken from an adult with an advanced solid tumor such as melanoma, head and neck, liver or kidney cancer. The material was CD4+ or CD8+ T cells sorted from blood, obtained in a trial of the OX40 agonist ivuxolimab.

The CDR3 protein is CASTSMAGELFF. In DNA form, the CDR3 reads TGTGCCAGCACTAGCATGGCCGGGGAGCTGTTTTTT. The V and J genes are TRBV2 and TRBJ2-2; D may be TRBD2 (5 bases). This CDR3 has 12 residues. Between the trimmed V and J ends, which lost 7 bases and 6 bases, there was a span of 9 bases. Looked up from germline, CDR1 is SNHLY and CDR2 is FYNNEI.